This TCR beta chain was profiled in a study of blood T cell repertoires in COVID-19. At the level of the study: COVID-19 samples, acute and convalescent, were from the United States, Italy and Spain.

Clones were read by immunoSEQ multiplex PCR, and TCRdb kept only the in-frame ones, dropping some. This table holds about 260,000 clones, 88% found once. Patients at the Seattle site were enrolled during active infection and followed longitudinally. Material: peripheral blood. The sequence came from a woman between 65 and 79 years old with COVID-19, enrolled during active disease.

The CDR3 nucleotides are TGTGCCAGCTTGAAACCGGGGGGCCAAGAGACCCAGTACTTC. This encodes CASLKPGGQETQYF. The V call is TRBV28, the J call TRBJ2-5, with 7 bases identical to TRBD2. J lost 1 base, V lost 8 bases, and 7 bases had no gene match. The CDR3 has 14 amino acids. Germline V gene data show CDR1 as MDHEN and CDR2 as SYDVKM.